The present T cell receptor (beta chain) was sequenced within a study of blood T cell repertoires in COVID-19. Whole-study context: Sources were T cells, B-cell-depleted T cells, or PBMCs; the material itself was cDNA or gDNA.

Donors were grouped by their self-reported clinical history. In this sample, this clone turned up once. This table comes from immunoSEQ multiplex PCR, and its TCRdb copy is limited to in-frame clones, with some not included. The table lists about 440,000 clones, 80% to 95% of them singletons. Germline loops: CDR1 MNHEY, CDR2 SVGAGI. The length of the CDR3 is 14 residues. V was clipped by 7 bases and J by 6 bases, with 17 bases between them. Sequencing was done on a sample of PBMCs or T cells enriched from blood (not recorded which). The gene calls are TRBV6-5 and TRBJ2-3; D perhaps matches TRBD2 (6 bases). The origin of this receptor is a man between 18 and 29 years old who had recovered from COVID-19. Written as DNA, the CDR3 is TGTGCCAGCACTCGGGGGAGTTATAAGGATACGCAGTATTTT. Amino acid sequence: CASTRGSYKDTQYF.